This note documents a single T cell receptor (beta chain) sequence. Its cognate antigen has yet to be identified. Base-call qualities are not available, and no considerably larger clone is one nucleotide away. This entry belongs to a study of blood T cell repertoires in COVID-19 (dated by TCRdb to between 2020 and 2021). Looking at the study overall: The collaborator samples originated in the United States, Italy and Spain and spanned the acute and convalescent phases of COVID-19. The material from the prospective study consisted of cDNA or gDNA derived from T cells, B-cell-depleted T cells, or PBMCs. Deeply sampled blood TCRbeta repertoires from subjects exposed to, actively infected with, or recovered from COVID-19 were included in the dataset. The repertoires were released in a freely available public database intended as a resource for research on the immune response to SARS-CoV-2. The samples were drawn from the first 160 participants of the ongoing ImmuneRACE study and from 950 to 1,500 subjects provided by 6 global collaborators. A de-identified subject ID, COVID-19 status, age in years and sex were almost always included in the sample metadata. Where HLA class I and class II types were available, the types were taken from metadata supplied by the sample provider, not from assay-based typing. The paper as a whole reports these results and caveats: Clinical and demographic metadata were provided uncurated, with the amount varying by source and participant.

TCRbeta CDR3 regions were amplified from genomic DNA using the immunoSEQ Assay, a bias-controlled multiplex PCR. In the authors' own workflow: The number of nucleated cells in each sample was estimated from the amplification of reference gene primers within the assay. Sequence reads were collapsed and filtered to measure the absolute abundance of every unique TCRbeta CDR3 rearrangement. Productive Simpson clonality was computed per sample as the square root of Simpson's diversity index over productive rearrangements. In TCRdb, the immuneACCESS table is reduced to in-frame sequences with V and J assigned. These tables do not hold every clone; where another copy was compared, an unresolved V gene accounts for under half, and the others remain unexplained. The V and J calls and the clone size are those of that table, but D and trimming were determined from the DNA. In this sample the table shows some 150,000 clones, roughly 84% of which occur a single time. Roughly 1.2% of the sample comes from the top ten.

Participants in the prospective study were enrolled through a virtual design, were aged about 18 to 100 years, and lived in approximately 24 United States geographic areas. In the prospective study, cohorts were assigned on the basis of participant-reported clinical history obtained from a screening survey and a study questionnaire. In the prospective study, mobile phlebotomists collected whole blood, serum and a nasopharyngeal or oropharyngeal swab from each participant. Over a roughly 2-month period, participants in the prospective study had the option of providing additional blood draws and questionnaires. Before DNA extraction, prospective study blood samples were shipped either frozen or at room temperature. From the germline V gene, CDR1 is SGHRS and CDR2 is YFSETQ. Germline trimming amounts to 4 bases on V and 6 bases on J, with 7 as the count of junction bases outside the gene matches. Including cysteine and phenylalanine, the CDR3 has 14 amino acids. Of the read, only the CDR3 DNA is kept; its 42 bases are in frame from base 1.

This receptor was identified in a human donor with acute COVID-19. The donor label of this sample is uncertain. The chain links TRBV5-1 with TRBJ1-5, with 7 bases in between that match TRBD1. Sequencing was performed on PBMCs or T cells enriched from blood (not recorded which). The nucleotide sequence is given as TGCGCCAGCAGCAAGACAGGGAAAGGTCAGCCCCAGCATTTT. Its amino acids are CASSKTGKGQPQHF.